This T cell receptor beta chain was retrieved from a study of T cells in localized non-small cell lung cancer. Overall study results and limits: Within adjacent lung there appeared a median around 57 of the top 100 tumor clones.

Note on this clone: Antigen: not known.

Sequenced by immunoSEQ multiplex PCR; TCRdb stores in-frame clones only, minus some. The table records tens of thousands of clones, around 86% of them present only once. The sequences come from peripheral blood, collected before any cancer treatment. This receptor was obtained from a male donor at least 60 years old with stage III squamous cell lung carcinoma.

The CDR3, as DNA: TGTGCCAGCAGTGACTCATTCGTAACTAATGAAAAACTGTTTTTT. This translates into CASSDSFVTNEKLFF. The J gene is TRBJ1-4, the V gene TRBV25-1; no clear D. Germline V gene data show CDR1 as MGHDK and CDR2 as SYGVNS. The CDR3 has 15 residues. The V end lost 3 bases, the J end lost 1 base, and 9 bases lay between the germline ends.